This T cell receptor beta chain originates from a study of T cells in Graves' hyperthyroidism and ophthalmopathy (dated by TCRdb to the late 2010s). General notes on the study: Peripheral blood was collected at initial diagnosis, before any treatment. The study also compared thyroid tissue and blood T-cell repertoires from several Graves' hyperthyroidism patients. Whether ophthalmopathy could be predicted prospectively was tested in an independent validation cohort made up of about 18 hyperthyroidism patients plus 17 patients who later progressed to ophthalmopathy. The approximately 98 discovery patients were randomly divided into training and test sets at a 7:3 ratio. Once sampling was done, hyperthyroidism patients were given methimazole at a starting dose of 30 mg daily, whereas ophthalmopathy patients were given high-dose intravenous methylprednisolone. The paper reports TCR Vbeta CDR3 sequencing of some 140 peripheral blood samples: under 45 ophthalmopathy, roughly 80 hyperthyroidism and some 17 progressor patients. A discovery cohort of about a hundred patients, about 44 with Graves' ophthalmopathy and roughly 59 with stable Graves' hyperthyroidism, was used to find distinguishing TCR V-J signatures.

About this clonotype itself: Its antigen remains unidentified. Per-base qualities were not stored, and no clone one base away is much larger.

Ophthalmopathy patients had moderately to severely active disease, Clinical Activity Score of at least 3, NOSPECS grade of at least 4, and duration under 3 months. Any patient with an uncontrolled infection, another autoimmune disease, pregnancy or lactation was excluded. Diagnoses were established on the basis of clinical symptoms, serum thyroxine and TRAb, thyroid ultrasound, and orbital computed tomography. PBMCs were separated from approximately 9.9 ml of fresh peripheral blood using Ficoll-Paque density gradient centrifugation. Total RNA was extracted using Trizol reagent, and RNA quality was assessed on an Agilent 2100 Bioanalyzer. Broader findings and caveats from the paper: In validation, the model predicted progression to ophthalmopathy with 60% to 71% sensitivity and less than 75% specificity, a median of around 6.6 months before onset. No statistical method was used to fix the sample size in advance, and group allocation was not hidden from the investigators. Most expanded thyroid clonotypes (frequency above 0.001) were also detected in blood, suggesting blood repertoires may reflect thyroid immune responses. A model built on a 13 V-J signature distinguished ophthalmopathy from stable hyperthyroidism, reaching approximately 89% sensitivity and under 84% specificity in cross-validation and 80%/75% in testing.

V trim: 0 bases; J trim: 0 bases; unmatched bases: 2. Looking up the germline V gene (reference sequence) yields CDR1 LNHNV and CDR2 YYDKDF. The CDR3 covers 15 residues, taking in both the cysteine and the phenylalanine. Solely the CDR3 DNA is kept, with 45 bases framed from the first base. Amplification of TCR beta CDR3 regions was carried out from RNA transcripts. The first round of RT-PCR for the TCR CDR3 was performed with the HTBI primer set and the Qiagen OneStep RT-PCR kit. Libraries were constructed in a second round of multiplex PCR, after which size selection and purification were performed. Libraries were sequenced paired-end with 100 bp reads on an Illumina HiSeq2000. In the authors' own workflow: Raw data were processed with SOAPnuke, discarding reads with adapters, uncalled bases, mean Phred below 15, or no exact constant-primer or identifier match. COPE v1.2.5 was used to merge high-quality paired reads, and clonotypes were defined as unique nucleotide sequences. Clonotypes were aligned to IMGT TRBV, TRBD and TRBJ reference segments using MiTCR v1.1. The analysis included only V-J combinations with a frequency above 0.0001, which together covered more than 98% of the repertoires. A TCS score was defined as the ratio of F50 (clonal expansion) to E x V (chaos), with BLOSUM62-based TCRdist applied between CDR3 peptides within each V-J. Welch's t-statistics and random forest reduced just over 500 V-J features to 10 to 15, which were used in a naive Bayes classifier (R e1071). The public reads were run again by TCRdb, first through fastp at Q25 and then through MiXCR, and only productive beta chains were kept. Entries that share a CDR3 protein sequence are merged under the most common genes and DNA. None of the V and J calls come from the authors' own analysis; TCRdb made them. The table for this sample lists over 350,000 distinct CDR3 sequences; more than 12% of them were counted only once. The ten most abundant clones make up around 28% of the sample.

Sequenced material: blood. The rearrangement combines TRBV15 with TRBJ2-7; TRBD1 lines up with 7 middle nucleotides. The sequence derives from a man between 45 and 60 years old with Graves' ophthalmopathy. CDR3 protein: CATSRERDSSYEQYF. The DNA is TGTGCCACCAGCAGAGAGAGGGACAGCTCCTACGAGCAGTACTTC.